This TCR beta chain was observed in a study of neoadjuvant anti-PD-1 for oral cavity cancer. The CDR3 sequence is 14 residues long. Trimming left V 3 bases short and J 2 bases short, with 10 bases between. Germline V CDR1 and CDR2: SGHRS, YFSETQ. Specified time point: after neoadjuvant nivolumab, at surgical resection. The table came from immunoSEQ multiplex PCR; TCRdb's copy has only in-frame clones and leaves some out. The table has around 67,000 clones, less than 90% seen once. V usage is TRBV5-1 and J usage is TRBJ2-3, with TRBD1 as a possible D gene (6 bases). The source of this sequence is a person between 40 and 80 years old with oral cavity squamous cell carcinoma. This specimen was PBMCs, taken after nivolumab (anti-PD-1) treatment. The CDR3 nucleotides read TGCGCCAGCAGCTCTCGGGACAACACAGATACGCAGTATTTT. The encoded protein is CASSSRDNTDTQYF.